This TCR beta chain is drawn from a study of regulatory T cells. Study results and limitations: Skewed V and J usage and few unique V-J pairs marked patient repertoires, most in Tregs. Hydrophobic residues at CDR3 positions 6 and 7 were enriched in conventional CD4+ T cells of CD3G-deficient patients.

The primer mix had 52 TRBV and 13 TRBJ primers. Some clones are missing from TCRdb's copy, which holds only in-frame ones; the method was immunoSEQ multiplex PCR. In the table there are 32,000 or so clones, approximately 90% of which are singletons. As regards this clone: Its antigen is not known.

At testing, patients were 2 to 39 years old, with reduced naive and increased memory T-cell proportions. CD4+ T cells were divided by sorting: CD25-high CD127-low Tregs, CD25-low CD127-high conventional cells. CDR3 length equals 14 residues. Germline CDR1 and CDR2: MNHEY and SVGAGI. Trimming removed 7 bases from V and 5 bases from J, with 14 bases in between. The chain employs TRBV6-5 and TRBJ2-2, with a weak D call TRBD2 (7 bases). The sequence was collected from a person between 18 and 35 years old with CD3G deficiency. Specimen: conventional CD4+ T cells sorted from blood. Written as DNA, the CDR3 is TGTGCCAGCAAACGGGGAGGGGGGACCGGGGAGCTGTTTTTT. This encodes CASKRGGGTGELFF.